The TCR beta chain described here comes from a study of CD8+CD57+ T cells in acquired aplastic anemia. Whole-study context: Sorted CD4+ and CD8+ cells gave an average of approximately 3 ug of DNA.

It was genomic DNA that served as the template for profiling TCR beta VDJ and CDR3. TCRdb analysed the reads with MiXCR anew, one entry per CDR3 protein. The sample has about 120,000 distinct CDR3 sequences, 45% to 60% seen once; the top ten hold roughly 30%. CD8+CD57+ cell expansion had been shown by flow cytometry in patients chosen for sequencing. Among the patients, none had received any therapy at the time of blood sampling. The sample holds many counts of this clonotype. The V gene lost 6 bases and the J gene lost 7 bases, with 6 bases spanning the gap. The CDR3 has 11 residues. CDR1 and CDR2 (germline): MGHRA, YSYEKL.

The sequencing input was sorted CD4+, CD8+, or CD8+CD57+ T cells (not recorded which) from PBMCs. This clonotype was sampled from a human donor with aplastic anemia. The rearrangement joins TRBV4-1 to TRBJ2-2; D may be TRBD1 (5 bases). DNA of the CDR3: TGCGCCAGCAGAGGGGACGGGGAGCTGTTTTTT. As protein: CASRGDGELFF.